The present T cell receptor (beta chain) was sequenced within a study of blood T cell repertoires in COVID-19. Turning to the study itself: Sites in the United States, Italy and Spain provided acute and convalescent COVID-19 samples. Sources were T cells, B-cell-depleted T cells, or PBMCs; the material itself was cDNA or gDNA.

The germline CDR1 and CDR2 sequences are KGHSH and LQKENI. The CDR3 has 15 residues. Trimming removed 2 bases from V and 3 bases from J; junction bases left unmatched: 5. As processed by the authors: For nucleated cells, counts were estimated from reference gene primer amplification. Generated by immunoSEQ multiplex PCR, the TCRdb table keeps only in-frame clones and is missing some. V and J calls and clone size are as listed in that table; D and trimming were resolved from the DNA. The sample holds around 48,000 clones; about nine tenths are singletons and the top ten take about 17%. The V and J genes are TRBV18 and TRBJ1-2; 8 bases map to TRBD1. Sample: peripheral blood. The receptor's source is a man aged 55 to 69 with active or convalescent COVID-19. Here the CDR3 reads CASSPTPGQDYGYTF. The CDR3 nucleotides read TGTGCCAGCTCACCAACACCGGGACAGGACTATGGCTACACCTTC.